The 31 T cell receptor beta chains listed next were all sequenced from one sample in a study of T-cell memory formation after mild COVID-19. Using its own MiXCR run on the 5' RACE reads, TCRdb lists one record per CDR3 protein. This sample has 200,000 to 250,000 distinct CDR3 sequences, with 9.5% found just once. Specimen: PBMCs or a T cell subset sorted from them (not recorded which). Source of these receptors: a man in his late teens or twenties who had mild COVID-19 (a few samples of this study predate the infection). Cell type and time point are not known.

This clonotype has just a few counts. CDR3 coding DNA: TGTGCCACCGACAGGGGAAATCAGCCCCAGCATTTT. Translated: CATDRGNQPQHF. The genes are TRBV6-2 or TRBV6-3 and TRBJ1-5; 8 nucleotides agree with TRBD1. Losses at the gene ends were 10 bases for V and 4 bases for J; bases not matched to a gene: 3. The CDR3 spans 12 residues. The V gene's germline CDR1 is MNHEY and CDR2 SVGEGT.

This clonotype was seen more than once but under ten times. The V and J genes are TRBV20-1 and TRBJ1-1; D gene ambiguous. The CDR3 spans 11 residues. Germline-derived CDR1 and CDR2 are DFQATT and SNEGSKA (reference sequence). With 7 bases removed from V and 3 bases from J, the gap between germline ends came to 9 bases. The CDR3 region is CSVAGDTEAFF. In DNA, the CDR3 is TGCAGTGTTGCAGGCGACACTGAAGCTTTCTTT.

This clonotype was seen a handful of times. The chain uses TRBV24-1 and TRBJ2-5, with TRBD1 matching 9 bases. The CDR3 covers 16 residues. Germline lookup yields CDR1 KGHDR and CDR2 SFDVKD. V lost 0 bases to trimming and J lost 3 bases; unmatched junction nucleotides: 4. The CDR3 loop reads CATSDLPGQGKETQYF. CDR3 nucleotide sequence: TGTGCCACCAGTGATTTGCCGGGACAGGGTAAAGAGACCCAGTACTTC.

Regarding this clonotype: One base away lies a much larger clone, so this may be a sequencing read error. This sequence joins TRBV4-2 and TRBJ2-5; D remains unclear. CDR3 length equals 15 residues. Germline V CDR1 and CDR2: LGHNA, YNFKEQ. V was trimmed by 2 bases and J by 1 base, leaving 11 bases between them. The CDR3 coding sequence is TGTGCCAGCAGCCAATATCGGGCAAGCCAAGAGACCCAGTACTTC. It encodes CASSQYRASQETQYF.

The rearrangement joins TRBV11-2 to TRBJ2-5, with 8 positions matching TRBD2. The CDR3 contains 13 residues. Looked up from germline, CDR1 is SGHAT and CDR2 is FQNNGV. The J segment lost 9 bases and the V segment lost 3 bases, leaving 6 bases of the junction unmatched. The CDR3 loop reads CASSFRRSGAQYF. In nucleotides, the CDR3 is TGTGCCAGCAGCTTCAGACGTAGCGGGGCCCAGTACTTC.

This clonotype was recorded a few times. The chain employs TRBV20-1 and TRBJ2-7, with D unresolved. The CDR3 has 14 amino acids. Germline lookup yields CDR1 DFQATT and CDR2 SNEGSKA (reference sequence). V was trimmed by 3 bases and J by 3 bases, leaving 15 bases between them. Here the CDR3 DNA reads TGCAGTGCTAGGACCGAGCCGAAAAACTACGAGCAGTACTTC. Protein product: CSARTEPKNYEQYF.

The chain links TRBV7-2 to TRBJ1-2; 8 nucleotides match TRBD1. With 5 bases clipped from V and 7 bases from J, the junction kept 12 bases outside the gene matches. This CDR3 spans 15 amino acids. Germline V gene lookup returns CDR1 SGHTA and CDR2 FQGNSA. DNA of the CDR3: TGTGCCAGCAGCGAAGAGACAGGGGCCGGGCGTGGCTACACCTTC. This codes for CASSEETGAGRGYTF.

In its sample, this clonotype was seen many times. The rearrangement uses TRBV6-5 and TRBJ1-5, with D possibly TRBD1 on 5 matching bases. The germline CDR1 and CDR2 sequences are MNHEY and SVGAGI. V was shortened by 0 bases and J by 2 bases, with 14 bases between the two germline ends. CDR3 length equals 17 residues. The CDR3 DNA reads TGTGCCAGCAGTTACTCGGGGCCACCCGTCGGCAATCAGCCCCAGCATTTT. Translated, it gives CASSYSGPPVGNQPQHF.

This chain connects TRBV3-1 to TRBJ2-6, with D perhaps given as TRBD1 or TRBD2 (5 bases each). The CDR3 has 16 amino acids. Trimming cost V 1 base and J 0 bases, with 7 bases left between them. In germline, CDR1 is LGHDT, CDR2 YNNKEL (reference sequence). The CDR3: CASSQVRGSGANVLTF. The CDR3 region has the DNA TGTGCCAGCAGCCAAGTGAGGGGCTCTGGGGCCAACGTCCTGACTTTC. The variable domain in full, completed from reference TRBV3-1 and TRBJ2-6, reads DTAVSQTPKYLVTQMGNDKSIKCEQNLGHDTMYWYKQDSKKFLKIMFSYNNKELIINETVPNRFSPKSPDKAHLNLHINSLELGDSAVYFCASSQVRGSGANVLTFGAGSRLTVL.

This clonotype turned up a few times. The rearrangement links TRBV5-1 to TRBJ1-2; D is possibly TRBD1 (6 bases). The CDR3 covers 14 residues. V was clipped by 2 bases and J by 2 bases, with 10 bases between them. CDR1 and CDR2 (germline): SGHRS, YFSETQ. The CDR3 DNA reads as TGCGCCAGCAGCTTCTCTGGACAGAACTATGGCTACACCTTC. It specifies CASSFSGQNYGYTF.

The CDR3 sequence: CASSMYRRGGLAGFSPETQYF. The CDR3 DNA reads as TGTGCCAGCAGCATGTACCGAAGGGGCGGGCTAGCGGGGTTTTCACCAGAGACCCAGTACTTC. The chain links TRBV11-2 to TRBJ2-5; TRBD2 aligns across 9 bases. The CDR3 extends over 21 amino acids. V was pared by 5 bases and J by 4 bases, with 26 bases of the junction left unmatched. The germline CDR1 and CDR2 sequences are SGHAT and FQNNGV. Full variable domain (remainder filled in from reference TRBV11-2 and TRBJ2-5): EAGVAQSPRYKIIEKRQSVAFWCNPISGHATLYWYQQILGQGPKLLIQFQNNGVVDDSQLPKDRFSAERLKGVDSTLKIQPAKLEDSAVYLCASSMYRRGGLAGFSPETQYFGPGTRLLVL.

In its sample, this clonotype was seen a few times. The chain employs TRBV5-1 and TRBJ1-1; no definite D call. This CDR3 has 13 residues. Looked up from germline, CDR1 is SGHRS and CDR2 is YFSETQ. With 0 bases removed from V and 10 bases from J, the gap between germline ends came to 13 bases. CDR3 residues: CASSLVPGSGAFF. The CDR3 nucleotides are TGCGCCAGCAGCTTGGTTCCAGGCTCGGGAGCTTTCTTT.

With respect to this clonotype: Given a much more abundant clone one base away, this may be a read error. The V call is TRBV14, the J call TRBJ2-5; D gene ambiguous. This CDR3 comprises 16 residues. CDR1 and CDR2 (germline): SGHDN, FVKESK. Here the CDR3 reads CVSSPGVSSDEETQYF. The CDR3 region has the DNA TGTGTCAGCAGCCCTGGGGTTTCGTCGGATGAAGAGACCCAGTACTTC.

The chain uses TRBV24-1 and TRBJ2-2; D is uncertain. V dropped 4 bases and J dropped 9 bases, with 14 bases sitting between them. CDR1 is KGHDR, CDR2 SFDVKD, per germline. CDR3 size: 14 residues. The CDR3 bases are TGTGCCACCAGTGAAACCGGGCCCCTCAGGGAGCTGTTTTTT. As protein: CATSETGPLRELFF.

In its sample, this clonotype was seen a few times. The CDR3, as DNA: TGCAGGGGACAGGGGCGCGACTATGGCTACACCTTC. Protein product: CRGQGRDYGYTF. The V call is TRBV20-1, the J call TRBJ1-2, with 10 positions matching TRBD1. The CDR3 runs to 12 residues. CDR1 is DFQATT, CDR2 SNEGSKA, per germline (reference sequence).

The V call is TRBV29-1, the J call TRBJ1-2; D remains unclear. The CDR3 covers 12 residues. Germline V lookup: CDR1 SQVTM, CDR2 ANQGSEA. V was trimmed by 3 bases and J by 4 bases, leaving 9 bases between them. DNA for the CDR3: TGCAGCGTTGACCCGTCGAGCTATGGCTACACCTTC. Translating gives CSVDPSSYGYTF.

This clonotype was recorded a few times. The chain links TRBV7-2 to TRBJ2-2; D gene ambiguous. The CDR3 is 16 amino acids. Germline V gives CDR1 SGHTA, CDR2 FQGNSA. Trimming left V 6 bases short and J 5 bases short, with 19 bases between. The CDR3 reads CASSPSQVLLTGELFF. In DNA form, the CDR3 reads TGTGCCAGCAGTCCATCTCAGGTGTTGTTAACCGGGGAGCTGTTTTTT.

The chain couples TRBV4-1 to TRBJ1-6, with 7 bases identical to TRBD1. This CDR3 has 14 amino acids. Trimming at V came to 2 bases and at J to 9 bases, leaving 4 bases not matched to a gene. CDR1 and CDR2 (germline): MGHRA, YSYEKL. The CDR3 region has the DNA TGCGCCAGCAGCCAAACAGGGGTTGGTTCACCCCTCCACTTT. Protein product: CASSQTGVGSPLHF.

The chain recombines TRBV11-2 with TRBJ2-3; no clear D. V lost 3 bases and J 4 bases, leaving 8 bases between the germline ends. The CDR3 covers 13 residues. The V gene's germline CDR1 is SGHAT and CDR2 FQNNGV. CDR3 residues: CASSFSYADTQYF. The CDR3 bases are TGTGCCAGCAGCTTTTCCTATGCAGATACGCAGTATTTT. Full variable domain (outside the CDR3, taken from reference TRBV11-2 and TRBJ2-3): EAGVAQSPRYKIIEKRQSVAFWCNPISGHATLYWYQQILGQGPKLLIQFQNNGVVDDSQLPKDRFSAERLKGVDSTLKIQPAKLEDSAVYLCASSFSYADTQYFGPGTRLTVL.

The genes are TRBV7-2 and TRBJ2-5; no definite D call. The CDR3 spans 12 residues. Germline CDR1 reads SGHTA; CDR2 reads FQGNSA. The ends were cut back, 4 bases at V and 0 bases at J, with 3 bases in the middle. The CDR3 DNA reads TGTGCCAGCAGCTATTACCAAGAGACCCAGTACTTC. As protein: CASSYYQETQYF.

This chain joins TRBV20-1 and TRBJ2-7; D gene ambiguous. Trimming pared 3 bases from V and 3 bases from J, leaving 9 bases between. Germline V lookup: CDR1 DFQATT, CDR2 SNEGSKA (reference sequence). The CDR3 is made up of 12 amino acids. The CDR3 nucleotides are TGCAGTGCTAGCGCTGGACGCTACGAGCAGTACTTC. Translation: CSASAGRYEQYF.

The J gene is TRBJ2-1, the V gene TRBV7-3; 9 nucleotides match TRBD2. This CDR3 is built from 14 residues. V was clipped by 6 bases and J by 8 bases; unmatched bases: 8. Germline assignment: CDR1 SGHTA and CDR2 FQGTGA. Written as DNA, the CDR3 is TGTGCCAGCAGTTTAGCGGGGGAGGCCCATGAGCAGTTCTTC. Its translation: CASSLAGEAHEQFF.

In its sample, this clonotype was seen a few times. V usage is TRBV20-1 and J usage is TRBJ2-3, with TRBD2 matching 8 bases. The ends lost 1 base at V and 2 bases at J; junction bases unmatched: 5. The germline V gene has CDR1 DFQATT and CDR2 SNEGSKA (reference sequence). This CDR3 has 15 residues. Written as DNA, the CDR3 is TGCAGTGCTAGAGTTGGCGGGGGGATCACAGATACGCAGTATTTT. Its protein product is CSARVGGGITDTQYF.

The J gene is TRBJ2-2, the V gene TRBV5-1, with TRBD2 identical over 10 bases. Germline CDR1 reads SGHRS; CDR2 reads YFSETQ. The V segment lost 4 bases and the J segment 6 bases; nucleotides outside the gene matches: 6. The CDR3 loop spans 15 amino acids. CDR3 loop: CASSTPGTSAGELFF. The CDR3 nucleotides read TGCGCCAGCAGCACCCCCGGGACTAGCGCCGGGGAGCTGTTTTTT.

V and J are TRBV6-2 or TRBV6-3 and TRBJ2-4; TRBD2 matches at 13 bases. Germline V gene lookup returns CDR1 MNHEY and CDR2 SVGEGT. The ends lost 6 bases at V and 12 bases at J; junction bases unmatched: 11. The CDR3 runs 15 residues. CDR3 protein: CASSPTSGGALTQYF. The CDR3 coding sequence is TGTGCCAGCAGCCCTACTAGCGGGGGGGCCTTGACTCAGTACTTC.

The chain carries TRBV4-1 and TRBJ2-1, with D possibly TRBD2 on 5 matching bases. Trimming stripped 1 base from V and 6 bases from J, with 13 bases between. The CDR3 spans 15 residues. The germline CDR1 and CDR2 sequences are MGHRA and YSYEKL. CDR3 DNA: TGCGCCAGCAGCCAAGCGCAAGGGAGCCGCAATGAGCAGTTCTTC. It translates to CASSQAQGSRNEQFF.

This clonotype appeared a few times. The chain combines TRBV7-3 with TRBJ1-1; D is perhaps TRBD1 (5 bases). The length of the CDR3 is 14 residues. V dropped 4 bases and J dropped 4 bases, with 13 bases sitting between them. Germline CDR1 reads SGHTA; CDR2 reads FQGTGA. The chain's CDR3 is CASSYRSGSTEAFF. The CDR3 DNA follows: TGTGCCAGCAGCTACCGTTCAGGGTCCACTGAAGCTTTCTTT.

This chain joins TRBV6-5 and TRBJ1-4, with D perhaps TRBD1 (5 bases). The CDR3 spans 15 residues. CDR1 and CDR2 from the germline V gene are MNHEY and SVGAGI. V lost 5 bases to trimming and J lost 2 bases, with 12 bases between them. This chain's CDR3 is CASSPRDGTNEKLFF. The CDR3 DNA reads as TGTGCCAGCAGTCCTCGGGACGGGACTAATGAAAAACTGTTTTTT.

This clonotype was observed many times. The rearrangement joins TRBV29-1 to TRBJ2-5, with 8 bases that match TRBD1. This CDR3 region has 14 residues. V dropped 3 bases and J dropped 5; count of bases not matched to a gene: 8. CDR1 and CDR2 (germline): SQVTM, ANQGSEA. The CDR3 DNA follows: TGCAGCGTTGATCGGCAGGGGGCGAGCGAGACCCAGTACTTC. Protein: CSVDRQGASETQYF. The full variable domain, completed using reference TRBV29-1 and TRBJ2-5, is SAVISQKPSRDICQRGTSLTIQCQVDSQVTMMFWYRQQPGQSLTLIATANQGSEATYESGFVIDKFPISRPNLTFSTLTVSNMSPEDSSIYLCSVDRQGASETQYFGPGTRLLVL.

This clonotype occurred a few times. The chain is built from TRBV18 and TRBJ1-2; 7 positions agree with TRBD1. This CDR3 is built from 13 residues. The trim removed 3 bases at V and 10 bases at J, leaving 8 bases unmatched. Germline V gene lookup returns CDR1 KGHSH and CDR2 LQKENI. The CDR3 reads CASSPYTGEVYTF. The DNA of the CDR3 is TGTGCCAGCTCACCGTATACAGGGGAGGTCTACACCTTC.

This chain joins TRBV4-1 and TRBJ2-5, with a tentative D call TRBD1 (5 bases). The germline V and J ends were trimmed by 2 bases and 7 bases, with 14 bases remaining between them. Germline CDR1 and CDR2: MGHRA and YSYEKL. This CDR3 region has 14 residues. The CDR3 protein is CASSQWGFAGTQYF. Written as DNA, the CDR3 is TGCGCCAGCAGCCAATGGGGCTTCGCCGGGACCCAGTACTTC.